This T cell receptor (beta chain) derives from a study of cytomegalovirus exposure and HLA in healthy donors. A multiplex PCR was run with 60 Vbeta primers and 13 Jbeta primers. The protocol was immunoSEQ multiplex PCR, while the TCRdb copy is restricted to in-frame clones and leaves out a portion. Recorded for this sample: around 210,000 clones. V lost 0 bases to trimming and J lost 2 bases, with 11 bases between them. Germline lookup yields CDR1 KGHSH and CDR2 LQKENI. CDR3 length: 15 residues. V is TRBV18 and J is TRBJ2-7, with D maybe TRBD1 (6 bases). This TCR derives from a woman aged 25-40 years in good health and CMV-seropositive. The sequencing sample was made of PBMCs. CDR3 protein: CASSPPSQGPYEQYF. CDR3 in DNA: TGTGCCAGCTCACCACCGAGTCAGGGGCCCTACGAGCAGTACTTC.